The T cell receptor beta chain under discussion was sequenced for a study of tumour-infiltrating T cells in Burkitt lymphoma. Looking at the study overall: All epidemiological Burkitt lymphoma subtypes were represented in the cohort. Survival, overall and progression-free, tracked with productive clonality.

This clone was detected a few times. Its matching antigen is unknown. Germline V gives CDR1 SGHDN, CDR2 FVKESK. This CDR3 region has 16 residues. The V and J ends lost 8 bases and 5 bases, in that order; junction bases with no gene match: 12. Overall study findings and caveats: Several public clonotypes recurred in numerous Burkitt lymphoma patients.

The assay was immunoSEQ multiplex PCR, and TCRdb's table has in-frame clones only and misses some. Of about 46,000 clones in the sample, less than 40% were seen once. The receptor's source is a human donor with Burkitt lymphoma. Sequenced input: tumor tissue. V gene TRBV14 combines with J gene TRBJ2-5; the match to TRBD2 covers 12 bases. The CDR3 DNA follows: TGTGCCAGCGCCGGACTAGCGGGGACCTGGGGGGAGACCCAGTACTTC. Translating it yields CASAGLAGTWGETQYF. The full variable domain, rest sourced from reference TRBV14 and TRBJ2-5, is EAGVTQFPSHSVIEKGQTVTLRCDPISGHDNLYWYRRVMGKEIKFLLHFVKESKQDESGMPNNRFLAERTGGTYSTLKVQPAELEDSGVYFCASAGLAGTWGETQYFGPGTRLLVL.